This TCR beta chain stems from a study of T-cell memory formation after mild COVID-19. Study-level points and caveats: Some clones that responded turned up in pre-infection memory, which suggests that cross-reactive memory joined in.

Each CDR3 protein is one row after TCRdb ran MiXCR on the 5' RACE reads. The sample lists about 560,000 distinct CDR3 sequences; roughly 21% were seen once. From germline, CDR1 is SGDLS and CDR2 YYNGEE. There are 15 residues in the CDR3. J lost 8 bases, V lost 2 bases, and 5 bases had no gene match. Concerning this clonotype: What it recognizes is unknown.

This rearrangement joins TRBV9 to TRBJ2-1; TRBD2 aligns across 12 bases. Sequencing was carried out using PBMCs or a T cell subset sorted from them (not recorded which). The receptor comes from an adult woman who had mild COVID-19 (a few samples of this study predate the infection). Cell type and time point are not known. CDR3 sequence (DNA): TGTGCCAGCAGCGTGGGGACTAGCGGGCGGTATGAGCAGTTCTTC. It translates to CASSVGTSGRYEQFF.